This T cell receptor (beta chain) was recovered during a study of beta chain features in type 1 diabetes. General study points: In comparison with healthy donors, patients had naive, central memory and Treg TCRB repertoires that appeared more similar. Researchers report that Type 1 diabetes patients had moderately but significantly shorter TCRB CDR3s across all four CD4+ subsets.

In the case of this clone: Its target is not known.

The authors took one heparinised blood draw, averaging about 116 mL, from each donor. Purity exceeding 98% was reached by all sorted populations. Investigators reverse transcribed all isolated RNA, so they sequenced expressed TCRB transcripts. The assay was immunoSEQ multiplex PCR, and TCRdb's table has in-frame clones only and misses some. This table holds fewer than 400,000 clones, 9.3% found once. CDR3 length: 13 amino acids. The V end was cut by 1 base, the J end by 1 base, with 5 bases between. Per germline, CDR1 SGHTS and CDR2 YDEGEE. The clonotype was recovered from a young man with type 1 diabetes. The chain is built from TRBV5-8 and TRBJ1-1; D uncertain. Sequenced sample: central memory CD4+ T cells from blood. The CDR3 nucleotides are TGTGCCAGCAGCTTGCGGACGAACACTGAAGCTTTCTTT. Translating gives CASSLRTNTEAFF.